This T cell receptor (beta chain) is from a study of T cells in Graves' hyperthyroidism and ophthalmopathy (dated by TCRdb to the late 2010s). Regarding the research as a whole: Peripheral blood was sampled at the time of initial diagnosis, prior to any treatment. Prospective prediction of ophthalmopathy was tested in an independent validation cohort consisting of 18 hyperthyroidism patients and more than 15 patients who later progressed to ophthalmopathy. TCR V-J signatures able to tell the groups apart were searched for in a discovery cohort of some 100 patients, of whom around 42 had Graves' ophthalmopathy and 57 had stable Graves' hyperthyroidism. The roughly 90 discovery patients were divided at random into training and test sets in a 7:3 ratio. Thyroid tissue and blood T-cell repertoires from about six Graves' hyperthyroidism patients were also compared in the study. TCR Vbeta CDR3 sequencing of roughly 140 peripheral blood samples (roughly 43 ophthalmopathy, roughly 74 hyperthyroidism and some 17 progressor patients) is reported in the paper. After sampling, hyperthyroidism patients received methimazole starting at 30 mg daily, and ophthalmopathy patients received high-dose intravenous methylprednisolone.

This clonotype was detected only a few times. The target of this receptor is not known. Base qualities are not provided; no much larger clone lies one nucleotide away. Amplification of TCR beta CDR3 regions was carried out from RNA transcripts. For the first round of RT-PCR on the TCR CDR3, the HTBI primer set was used together with the Qiagen OneStep RT-PCR kit. Libraries were constructed in a second round of multiplex PCR, after which size selection and purification were carried out. Paired-end sequencing of the libraries was performed with 100 bp reads on an Illumina HiSeq2000. The original pipeline was this. SOAPnuke was used to process the raw data, with reads discarded if the reads contained adapters or uncalled bases, had a mean Phred below 15, or lacked an exact constant-primer or identifier match. COPE v1.2.5 was used to merge the high-quality paired reads, and each unique nucleotide sequence was defined as a clonotype. MiTCR v1.1 was used to align clonotypes to the IMGT TRBV, TRBD and TRBJ reference segments. Analysis was restricted to V-J combinations with a frequency above 0.0001, which covered 99.2% of repertoires. A TCS score was defined as the ratio between F50 (clonal expansion) and ExV (chaos), using BLOSUM62-based TCRdist between CDR3 peptides within each V-J. Welch's t-statistics and random forest reduced 500 to 550 V-J features to roughly 13, which were used in a naive Bayes classifier (R e1071). The raw public data were reprocessed by TCRdb itself: fastp quality trimming at Q25, MiXCR clonotype calling, in-frame beta chains only. Each CDR3 protein gets just one entry, which takes the most common genes and DNA from the rows behind it. Clone size and V and J calls follow TCRdb, not the original study. Recorded for this sample are some 180,000 distinct CDR3 sequences; about a sixth of them occurred a single time. The top ten clones comprise 25% to 35% of the sample.

The paper's findings and limits, for the study overall: A model built on a 13 V-J signature distinguished ophthalmopathy from stable hyperthyroidism, reaching roughly 88% sensitivity and under 84% specificity in cross-validation and 80%/75% in testing. Sample size was not statistically predetermined, and investigators were not blinded to group allocation. Most expanded thyroid clonotypes (frequency above 0.001) were also found in blood, which suggests that blood repertoires may mirror thyroid immune responses. In validation, the model predicted progression to ophthalmopathy with roughly 70% sensitivity and approximately 74% specificity, a median of roughly seven months before onset.

A patient counted as having stable Graves' hyperthyroidism if no progression to ophthalmopathy occurred over 18 months of follow-up. Hyperthyroidism patients were aged 18 to 65 years and newly diagnosed, with disease duration of less than 2 months. Exclusion was applied to patients with uncontrolled infections, other autoimmune diseases, pregnancy or lactation. Clinical symptoms, serum thyroxine and TRAb, thyroid ultrasound, and orbital computed tomography formed the basis for the diagnoses. PBMCs were separated from roughly 9.3 ml of fresh peripheral blood using Ficoll-Paque density gradient centrifugation. Total RNA was extracted using Trizol reagent, and RNA quality was assessed on an Agilent 2100 Bioanalyzer. This TCR came from a woman aged 50 to 60 with Graves' hyperthyroidism. The sample comprised blood.

The CDR3 loop reads CASRGDSYGYTF. The DNA reads TGTGCCAGCAGAGGGGACTCCTATGGCTACACCTTC. The chain uses TRBV6-1 and TRBJ1-2; TRBD1 could be the D gene, as 5 bases match. CDR3 length: 12 amino acids, cysteine to phenylalanine. The entry retains the CDR3 DNA only, 36 bases that are in frame from base 1. CDR1 and CDR2 were assigned from the germline V gene as MNHNS and SASEGT. V gives up 6 bases and J gives up 4 bases, and the segment between their germline ends measures 9 bases.